The 17 T cell receptor beta chains reported below all come from one sample, sequenced in a study of T cell repertoires in cytomegalovirus infection. Using its own MiXCR run on the reads, TCRdb lists one record per CDR3 protein. The sample carries about 130,000 distinct CDR3 sequences, 32% recorded once. No antigen has been identified for these receptors. This specimen consisted of CD8+ T cells from cultured PBMCs, obtained from culture after CMV antigen stimulation. These receptors were obtained from a human donor in good health (CMV status not recorded). Some clones in this sample may be carry-over from other donors' samples.

This clonotype has at least ten counts. The chain employs TRBV20-1 and TRBJ2-7; D unclear. Trimming took off 3 bases at V and 2 bases at J, with 14 bases between the two ends. The CDR3 is 14 amino acids. Germline CDR1 and CDR2: DFQATT and SNEGSKA (reference sequence). DNA for the CDR3: TGCAGTGCTAGTCTGGGCGAGGAGACCTACGAGCAGTACTTC. Protein: CSASLGEETYEQYF.

Remarks on this clonotype: The junction departs from the called germline gene at one end, perhaps through a read error. This rearrangement joins TRBV7-3 to TRBJ1-2; the D is unclear. The CDR3 spans 13 residues. The germline V gene encodes CDR1 SGHTA and CDR2 FQGTGA. CDR3 in DNA: TGTGCCAGCACCGAAAATGGTTCGGAACCCCGATCGTTC. It codes for CASTENGSEPRSF.

The CDR3 bases are TGCGCCAGCAGCCAAGGCATTAGCACAGATACGCAGTATTTT. Protein product: CASSQGISTDTQYF. The rearrangement links TRBV4-1 to TRBJ2-3; D ambiguous. CDR3 length: 14 amino acids. The V gene lost 1 base and the J gene lost 0 bases, with 5 bases spanning the gap. The V gene's germline CDR1 is MGHRA and CDR2 YSYEKL.

This clonotype showed up just a few times. The chain links TRBV11-1 to TRBJ2-3; 13 bases fit TRBD2. Germline V CDR1 and CDR2: SGHAT, FQDESV (reference sequence). The CDR3 consists of 15 residues. V gave up 2 bases and J gave up 5 bases; unmatched junction bases: 1. Here the CDR3 DNA reads TGTGCCAGCAGCTTATGGACTAGCGGGGGAGATACGCAGTATTTT. Protein: CASSLWTSGGDTQYF.

This chain joins TRBV27 and TRBJ2-1; no clear D gene. The CDR3 is 14 amino acids. CDR1 MNHEY and CDR2 SMNVEV come from the germline V gene (reference sequence). V gave up 5 bases and J gave up 7 bases, with 15 bases separating them. Written as DNA, the CDR3 is TGTGCCAGCAGTCCCCTCCCGGCGACGAATGAGCAGTTCTTC. The encoded protein is CASSPLPATNEQFF.

The chain employs TRBV5-4 and TRBJ2-1, with D perhaps assigned TRBD1 or TRBD2 (5 bases each). Trimming left V 0 bases short and J 1 base short, with 8 bases between. CDR3 length: 15 amino acids. The germline gives CDR1 SGHNT, CDR2 YYREEE (reference sequence). The CDR3: CASSLGDQSYNEQFF. The DNA for the CDR3 is TGTGCCAGCAGCTTGGGGGACCAATCCTACAATGAGCAGTTCTTC.

This clonotype was detected only a few times. The chain is built from TRBV7-9 and TRBJ1-1; D is undetermined. From germline, CDR1 is SEHNR and CDR2 FQNEAQ (reference sequence). V was cut by 4 bases and J by 1 base, with 10 bases left in between. The CDR3 sequence is 14 residues long. CDR3 coding DNA: TGTGCCAGCAGCTATCGTCAGGAGAACACTGAAGCTTTCTTT. Translating gives CASSYRQENTEAFF.

V usage is TRBV4-1 and J usage is TRBJ2-7; D unclear. The germline V gene encodes CDR1 MGHRA and CDR2 YSYEKL. This CDR3 is built from 14 residues. The V and J ends lost 3 bases and 2 bases respectively, with 11 bases between them. CDR3 region: CASSHFFAPYEQYF. The CDR3 DNA is TGCGCCAGCAGCCATTTCTTCGCCCCCTACGAGCAGTACTTC.

The J gene is TRBJ2-7, the V gene TRBV4-3; D call uncertain. V shed 0 bases and J shed 3 bases, with 9 bases lying between them. Germline V gene data show CDR1 as LGHNA and CDR2 as YSLEER. The CDR3 length is 14 residues. In nucleotides, the CDR3 is TGCGCCAGCAGCCAAGATGTCCCCGGCTACGAGCAGTACTTC. Residues: CASSQDVPGYEQYF.

V and J are TRBV6-1 and TRBJ2-1; tentative D call: TRBD2 (6 bases). This CDR3 is 16 amino acids long. Trimming removed 4 bases from V and 0 bases from J, with 13 bases in between. In germline, CDR1 is MNHNS, CDR2 SASEGT. CDR3 nucleotides: TGTGCCAGCAGTGTGGGACTCACGAGCTCCTACAATGAGCAGTTCTTC. Protein product: CASSVGLTSSYNEQFF.

This clonotype was seen just once. The chain carries TRBV12-3 or TRBV12-4 and TRBJ1-2; D is undetermined. The CDR3 is made up of 13 amino acids. V lost 3 bases and J lost 0, with 5 bases in between. The CDR3 coding sequence is TGTGCCAGCAGTTTCAAGGCTAACTATGGCTACACCTTC. Its translation: CASSFKANYGYTF.

This clonotype was picked up many times. CDR3 in DNA: TGTGCCAGCAGCATCCGGGACAGAGGCGTTCCTAACTATGGCTACACCTTC. It is translated as CASSIRDRGVPNYGYTF. The chain combines TRBV7-2 with TRBJ1-2; TRBD1 matches 7 bases. Germline assignment: CDR1 SGHTA and CDR2 FQGNSA. J was trimmed by 0 bases and V by 5 bases; bases with no gene match: 12. This CDR3 has 17 amino acids.

This clonotype was found a few times. The CDR3 reads CASSYPGRWRELFF. Written as DNA, the CDR3 is TGTGCCAGCAGTTACCCCGGACGGTGGCGGGAGCTGTTTTTT. The chain joins TRBV6-8 to TRBJ2-2; D is unclear. Trimming cost V 2 bases and J 9 bases, with 13 bases left between them. Per the germline V gene, CDR1 is MNHGY and CDR2 is SAAAGT. CDR3 size: 14 residues.

This clonotype was seen at least ten times. The chain joins TRBV4-1 to TRBJ1-5; TRBD1 matches 7 bases. The J segment lost 7 bases and the V segment lost 4 bases, leaving 10 bases of the junction unmatched. The CDR3 length is 15 residues. Germline CDR1 is MGHRA and CDR2 is YSYEKL. DNA of the CDR3: TGCGCCAGCAGCCCCTACCTGACAGGGTTCCAGCCCCAGCATTTT. This codes for CASSPYLTGFQPQHF.

The sample holds a few counts of this clonotype. V is TRBV6-5 and J is TRBJ2-1; either TRBD1 or TRBD2 may fit D (6 bases each). This CDR3 is built from 17 residues. Trimming removed 6 bases from V and 2 bases from J, with 20 bases in between. Germline assignment: CDR1 MNHEY and CDR2 SVGAGI. The CDR3, as DNA: TGTGCCAGCAGCCCCTCCCCAAGGGGGGCCACCTACAATGAGCAGTTCTTC. Amino acids: CASSPSPRGATYNEQFF.

The V call is TRBV19, the J call TRBJ2-1, with D unclear. The CDR3 has 15 residues. CDR1 is LNHDA, CDR2 SQIVND, per germline (reference sequence). The V end lost 3 bases, the J end lost 0 bases, and 9 bases lay between the germline ends. CDR3 DNA sequence: TGTGCCAGTAGTATTTTGCTAACCTCCTACAATGAGCAGTTCTTC. It specifies CASSILLTSYNEQFF.

The V gene is TRBV7-6, the J gene TRBJ2-1; D unresolved. Germline assignment: CDR1 SGHVS and CDR2 FNYEAQ. The V end lost 6 bases, the J end lost 10 bases, and 13 bases lay between the germline ends. CDR3 length: 12 residues. CDR3 residues: CASSSVANEQFF. The CDR3 DNA follows: TGTGCCAGCAGTTCTGTTGCCAACGAGCAGTTCTTC. The full variable domain, its missing parts supplied by reference TRBV7-6 and TRBJ2-1, is GAGVSQSPRYKVTKRGQDVALRCDPISGHVSLYWYRQALGQGPEFLTYFNYEAQQDKSGLPNDRFSAERPEGSISTLTIQRTEQRDSAMYRCASSSVANEQFFGPGTRLTVL.